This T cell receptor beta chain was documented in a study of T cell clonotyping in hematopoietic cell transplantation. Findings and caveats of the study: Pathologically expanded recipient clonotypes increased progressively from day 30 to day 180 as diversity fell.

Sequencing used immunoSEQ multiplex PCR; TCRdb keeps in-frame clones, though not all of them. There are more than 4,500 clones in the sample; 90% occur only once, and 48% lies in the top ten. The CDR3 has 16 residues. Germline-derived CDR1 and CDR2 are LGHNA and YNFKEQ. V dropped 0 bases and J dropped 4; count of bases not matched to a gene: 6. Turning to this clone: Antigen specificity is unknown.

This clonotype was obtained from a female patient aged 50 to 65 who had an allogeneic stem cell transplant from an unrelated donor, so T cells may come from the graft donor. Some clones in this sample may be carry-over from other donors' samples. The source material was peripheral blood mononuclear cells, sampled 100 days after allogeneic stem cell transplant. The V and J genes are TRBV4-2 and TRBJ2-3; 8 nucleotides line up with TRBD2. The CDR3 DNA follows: TGTGCCAGCAGCCAAGAGGGACTAGGTGGCCCAGATACGCAGTATTTT. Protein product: CASSQEGLGGPDTQYF.